The rows below give T cell receptor beta chains drawn from one sample of a study of OX40 agonist ivuxolimab in advanced cancers. TCRdb keeps only in-frame clones here, not all; method: immunoSEQ multiplex PCR. The sample records tens of thousands of clones, roughly 84% being singletons. Sequences were derived from CD4+ or CD8+ T cells sorted from blood, sampled in a trial of the OX40 agonist ivuxolimab. These receptors all come from an adult with an advanced solid tumor such as melanoma, head and neck, liver or kidney cancer. Both conserved end residues are part of each CDR3. A D gene is named only where the DNA matches it firmly.

j_gene	v_gene	d_gene	CDR3aa
TRBJ1-5	TRBV27	.	CASRAGTGNQPQHF
TRBJ1-1	TRBV25-1	.	CASSEYIFGGQTEAFF
TRBJ2-7	TRBV11-2	TRBD1	CASSQGAYEQYF
TRBJ1-2	TRBV7-9	.	CASSLQGSDGYTF
TRBJ1-2	TRBV10-3	.	CAISENAAFYGYTF
TRBJ1-5	TRBV6-5	.	CASSSREHQPQHF
TRBJ2-6	TRBV6-5	.	CASSYAAGANVLTF
TRBJ2-3	TRBV7-2	TRBD2	CASSVRLAHTQYF
TRBJ1-1	TRBV5-1	.	CASSLAAGRRSEAFF
TRBJ2-7	TRBV30	.	CAWRARPASYEQYF
TRBJ2-7	TRBV19	.	CASSEPGRRSSYEQYF
TRBJ2-1	TRBV7-8	TRBD2	CASSPGGPTRNEQFF
TRBJ1-2	TRBV23-1	.	CASSQFAQGEGRGYTF
TRBJ1-1	TRBV6-5	TRBD1	CASSSTGRGTEAFF
TRBJ1-5	TRBV28	.	CASSLGAISNQPQHF
TRBJ2-1	TRBV6-5	TRBD2	CASSYTSGGDGEQFF
TRBJ1-1	TRBV7-9	TRBD1	CASSWAQGVKEAFF
TRBJ2-1	TRBV14	TRBD1	CASSHYRDSSYNEQFF
TRBJ1-5	TRBV5-8	TRBD1	CASSHGQGARYQPQHF
TRBJ2-2	TRBV27	.	CASSLWTERRELFF
TRBJ2-2	TRBV6-1	.	CASRPTSRTGELFF
TRBJ2-2	TRBV10-3	TRBD1	CAIAQGAGAGELFF
TRBJ2-7	TRBV14	.	CASSRDGLGEQYF
TRBJ2-7	TRBV30	.	CAWSFTVPYEQYF
TRBJ1-3	TRBV9	.	CASSVGSGNTIYF
TRBJ1-2	TRBV5-6	.	CASSLDAYGYTF